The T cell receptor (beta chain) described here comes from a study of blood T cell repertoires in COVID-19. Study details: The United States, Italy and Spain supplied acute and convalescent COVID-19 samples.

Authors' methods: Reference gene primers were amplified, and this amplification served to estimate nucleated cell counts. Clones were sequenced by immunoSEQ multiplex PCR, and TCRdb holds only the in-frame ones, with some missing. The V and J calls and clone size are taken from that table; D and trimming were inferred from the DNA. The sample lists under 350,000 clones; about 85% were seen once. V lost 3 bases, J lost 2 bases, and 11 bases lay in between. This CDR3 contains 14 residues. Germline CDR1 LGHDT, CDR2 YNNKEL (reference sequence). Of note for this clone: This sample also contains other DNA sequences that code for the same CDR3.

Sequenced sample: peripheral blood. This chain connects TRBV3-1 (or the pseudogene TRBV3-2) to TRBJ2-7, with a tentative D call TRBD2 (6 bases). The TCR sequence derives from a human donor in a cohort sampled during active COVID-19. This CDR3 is CASSQGTGAYEQYF. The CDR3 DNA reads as TGTGCCAGCAGCCAGGGGACTGGAGCCTACGAGCAGTACTTC.